This T cell receptor beta chain was identified during a study of blood T cells in healthy people across ages. This clonotype has only a few counts. Primed by a sample-barcoded 5' primer and a J-beta primer mix, a second PCR proceeded for roughly 7 to 12 cycles. TCRdb re-called the 5' RACE reads with MiXCR, one entry per CDR3 protein. The profile shows 780,000 or so distinct CDR3 sequences, around 25% of them singletons. The germline gives CDR1 ENHRY, CDR2 SYGVKD. The junction had 4 bases not matched to a gene; V was cut back by 6 bases and J by 0 bases. The CDR3 is 15 residues long. These same data were also listed under a study on T cells of mothers and their children. That report notes: The people who donated were three healthy Caucasian mothers and their six children. Addition of sample barcodes and 2-4 random nucleotides occurred through the M1S primer of the second PCR.

The source is a boy aged 10-17 years in good health. What was sequenced was blood. V and J are TRBV10-3 and TRBJ2-3; 9 bases map to TRBD1. The CDR3 here is CAIRGTGTSTDTQYF. Written as DNA, the CDR3 is TGTGCCATCAGGGGGACAGGGACAAGCACAGATACGCAGTATTTT.